These 27 T cell receptor beta chains originate from one sample sequenced in a study of blood T cell repertoires in COVID-19. Sequencing was performed with immunoSEQ multiplex PCR; in TCRdb, only in-frame clones are kept and a portion is missing. The table lists 150,000 to 200,000 clones, approximately 90% of them singletons. Sequencing was done on a sample of peripheral blood. The receptors derive from a human donor in a cohort sampled during active COVID-19.

The chain joins TRBV5-1 to TRBJ2-1, with unresolved D. This CDR3 has 12 residues. V lost 2 bases and J 6 bases, leaving 6 bases between the germline ends. CDR1 is SGHRS, CDR2 YFSETQ, per germline. The CDR3 DNA is TGCGCCAGCAGCTTTCTGAGCAATGAGCAGTTCTTC. It specifies CASSFLSNEQFF.

This clone was counted a single time. The V gene is TRBV19, the J gene TRBJ2-7, with D unclear. V was clipped by 2 bases and J by 2 bases, with 7 bases between them. The CDR3 sequence is 13 residues long. Germline V gene lookup returns CDR1 LNHDA and CDR2 SQIVND (reference sequence). CDR3 bases: TGTGCCAGTAGTATACGTCCAGCCTACGAGCAGTACTTC. It encodes CASSIRPAYEQYF.

This clone was seen a single time. The rearrangement links TRBV25-1 to TRBJ2-7, with 7 bases lining up with TRBD1. V was pared by 8 bases and J by 2 bases, with 6 bases of the junction left unmatched. Germline assignment: CDR1 MGHDK and CDR2 SYGVNS. The CDR3 has 13 residues. The DNA for the CDR3 is TGTGCCAGCCGGACAGGAGATACCTACGAGCAGTACTTC. Translation gives CASRTGDTYEQYF.

The chain joins TRBV5-6 to TRBJ2-3, with 9 bases matching TRBD1. The CDR3 length is 13 residues. Germline values: CDR1 SGHDT, CDR2 YYEEEE. J gave up 4 bases and V 4 bases, and 1 base lay outside the gene matches. CDR3 DNA sequence: TGTGCCAGCAGCGGGGACAGGGCAGATACGCAGTATTTT. Residues: CASSGDRADTQYF.

The CDR3 DNA reads as TGCGCCAGCAGCCTAAACCTAGCGGGGGGGGCTGAGCAGTTCTTC. Protein product: CASSLNLAGGAEQFF. This chain connects TRBV5-1 to TRBJ2-1, with 12 nucleotides matching TRBD2. From germline, CDR1 is SGHRS and CDR2 YFSETQ. This CDR3 region has 15 residues. V lost 4 bases, J lost 9 bases, and 8 bases stayed unmatched.

This rearrangement joins TRBV9 to TRBJ2-7; 13 nucleotides line up with TRBD2. J lost 0 bases, V lost 2 bases, and 17 bases had no gene match. The CDR3 sequence is 21 residues long. Per germline, CDR1 SGDLS and CDR2 YYNGEE. Here the CDR3 DNA reads TGTGCCAGCAGCGTCAACTGTGAAGGGACTAGCGGGACCCCTCTCTCCTACGAGCAGTACTTC. Amino acids: CASSVNCEGTSGTPLSYEQYF.

This clone has just one count. The genes are TRBV7-2 and TRBJ2-2, with a weak D call TRBD2 (6 bases). The CDR3 has 15 residues. V lost 4 bases, J lost 4 bases, and 13 bases lay in between. Germline-derived CDR1 and CDR2 are SGHTA and FQGNSA. CDR3 in amino acids: CASSYRGAGTGELFF. The CDR3 DNA is TGTGCCAGCAGCTACCGCGGGGCTGGCACCGGGGAGCTGTTTTTT. The full variable domain, rest sourced from reference TRBV7-2 and TRBJ2-2, is GAGVSQSPSNKVTEKGKDVELRCDPISGHTALYWYRQSLGQGLEFLIYFQGNSAPDKSGLPSDRFSAERTGGSVSTLTIQRTQQEDSAVYLCASSYRGAGTGELFFGEGSRLTVL.

CDR3 protein: CASSEREFSADTQYF. The CDR3 region has the DNA TGTGCCAGCAGTGAACGAGAGTTTAGCGCAGATACGCAGTATTTT. V gene TRBV2 combines with J gene TRBJ2-3; D perhaps matches TRBD2 (5 bases). The V gene's germline CDR1 is SNHLY and CDR2 FYNNEI. Trimming cost V 2 bases and J 4 bases, with 13 bases left between them. The length of the CDR3 is 15 residues. Based on the CDR3 plus reference TRBV2 and TRBJ2-3, the full variable domain is EPEVTQTPSHQVTQMGQEVILRCVPISNHLYFYWYRQILGQKVEFLVSFYNNEISEKSEIFDDQFSVERPDGSNFTLKIRSTKLEDSAMYFCASSEREFSADTQYFGPGTRLTVL.

Here the CDR3 reads CSASRDRGNEAFF. The CDR3, as DNA: TGCAGTGCCAGTAGGGACAGGGGCAATGAAGCTTTCTTT. This rearrangement joins TRBV20-1 to TRBJ1-1; 10 bases are a match to TRBD1. V gave up 6 bases and J gave up 7 bases; unmatched junction bases: 8. Germline V gene sequence: CDR1 DFQATT, CDR2 SNEGSKA (reference sequence). This CDR3 spans 13 amino acids.

The chain employs TRBV7-9 and TRBJ2-7, with TRBD1 identical over 10 bases. Germline CDR1 SEHNR, CDR2 FQNEAQ (reference sequence). V lost 5 bases and J lost 1; bases outside the gene matches: 8. This CDR3 spans 16 amino acids. CDR3 sequence reads: CASSLGQGDTSYEQYF. For the CDR3, the DNA is TGTGCCAGCAGCCTCGGACAGGGGGATACTTCCTACGAGCAGTACTTC.

V is TRBV10-3 and J is TRBJ2-7, with D perhaps matching TRBD2 (6 bases). CDR1 is ENHRY and CDR2 is SYGVKD in the germline V gene. This CDR3 contains 17 residues. The V end lost 2 bases, the J end lost 1 base, and 18 bases lay between the germline ends. The CDR3 bases are TGTGCCATCAGTGAGAGGGGTAGCGGAGACGGGTCCTACGAGCAGTACTTC. This translates into CAISERGSGDGSYEQYF.

The gene calls are TRBV3-1 (or the pseudogene TRBV3-2) and TRBJ2-5, with D possibly being TRBD2 (6 bases). CDR1 and CDR2 from the germline V gene are LGHDT and YNNKEL (reference sequence). With 1 base removed from V and 2 bases from J, the gap between germline ends came to 14 bases. CDR3 length equals 16 residues. The CDR3 coding sequence is TGTGCCAGCAGCCAAGCAACTAGCAGCGTACAAGAGACCCAGTACTTC. Translated: CASSQATSSVQETQYF.

This chain links TRBV6-1 with TRBJ2-1; 7 positions agree with TRBD2. V gave up 2 bases and J gave up 7 bases; unmatched junction bases: 8. Germline CDR1 is MNHNS and CDR2 is SASEGT. This CDR3 contains 15 residues. For the CDR3, the DNA is TGTGCCAGCAGTGAATCTGCGGGAGTTATAAATGAGCAGTTCTTC. The encoded protein is CASSESAGVINEQFF.

This chain links TRBV19 with TRBJ1-1; D remains unclear. Germline V gives CDR1 LNHDA, CDR2 SQIVND (reference sequence). V was pared by 3 bases and J by 0 bases, with 8 bases between. This CDR3 is built from 14 residues. CDR3 residues: CASSMRVMNTEAFF. The DNA for the CDR3 is TGTGCCAGTAGTATGAGGGTGATGAACACTGAAGCTTTCTTT.

The count of this clone is one. This sequence joins TRBV20-1 and TRBJ2-7, with 8 bases fitting TRBD2. The CDR3 totals 18 residues. J was trimmed by 2 bases and V by 3 bases; bases with no gene match: 18. The germline V gene encodes CDR1 DFQATT and CDR2 SNEGSKA (reference sequence). The CDR3 region is CSASKDMGPGLDPYEQYF. In DNA form, the CDR3 reads TGCAGTGCTAGTAAGGACATGGGGCCGGGACTAGATCCCTACGAGCAGTACTTC.

V gene TRBV27 combines with J gene TRBJ1-3; 7 bases are a match to TRBD1. The CDR3 runs 16 residues. J was trimmed by 0 bases and V by 3 bases; bases with no gene match: 5. The germline gives CDR1 MNHEY, CDR2 SMNVEV (reference sequence). The CDR3 loop is CASSFGQARSGNTIYF. The CDR3 coding sequence is TGTGCCAGCAGTTTCGGACAGGCTCGCTCTGGAAACACCATATATTTT.

In regard to this clone: Within the sample, other DNA sequences also encode this same CDR3. The chain carries TRBV3-1 (or the pseudogene TRBV3-2) and TRBJ2-7, with a possible D match to TRBD2 (6 bases). This CDR3 region has 12 residues. The ends were cut back, 4 bases at V and 3 bases at J, with 7 bases in the middle. Germline V gives CDR1 LGHDT, CDR2 YNNKEL (reference sequence). The CDR3 DNA sequence: TGTGCCAGCAGCCGGGACTTCTACGAGCAGTACTTC. It is translated as CASSRDFYEQYF.

This clone was observed a few times. The genes are TRBV10-3 and TRBJ1-5; possibly TRBD1 for D (6 bases). This CDR3 has 14 residues. V was pared by 2 bases and J by 6 bases, with 11 bases between. Germline V gives CDR1 ENHRY, CDR2 SYGVKD. In DNA, the CDR3 is TGTGCCATCAGTGAGACCCGGGACACTCAGCCCCAGCATTTT. As protein: CAISETRDTQPQHF.

The V call is TRBV11-1, the J call TRBJ1-1, with a tentative D call TRBD1 (6 bases). Trimming removed 5 bases from V and 1 base from J, with 11 bases in between. This CDR3 is 14 amino acids long. Germline CDR1 and CDR2: SGHAT and FQDESV (reference sequence). CDR3 region: CASSPQGWNTEAFF. The CDR3 DNA sequence: TGTGCCAGCAGCCCACAGGGATGGAACACTGAAGCTTTCTTT.

This chain joins TRBV12-3 or TRBV12-4 and TRBJ1-6; perhaps TRBD1 as D (6 bases). This CDR3 region has 12 residues. Trimming left V 7 bases short and J 6 bases short, with 7 bases between. The CDR3 reads CASTRGNSPLHF. CDR3 bases: TGTGCCAGCACCAGGGGTAATTCACCCCTCCACTTT.

This chain uses TRBV7-2 with TRBJ1-4, with D tentatively TRBD1 (6 bases). This CDR3 has 14 residues. Germline CDR1 is SGHTA and CDR2 is FQGNSA. V was cut by 5 bases and J by 4 bases, with 11 bases left in between. CDR3 residues: CASSPDRNNEKLFF. As DNA, the CDR3 is TGTGCCAGCAGCCCGGACAGAAATAATGAAAAACTGTTTTTT.

Points on this clone: At the DNA level, this CDR3 is encoded by other sequences in the same sample as well. The chain links TRBV19 to TRBJ2-2; D perhaps matches TRBD2 (6 bases). Trimming took 1 base from V and 1 from J, leaving 10 bases between them. Germline CDR1 is LNHDA and CDR2 is SQIVND (reference sequence). The CDR3 has 16 residues. CDR3 bases: TGTGCCAGTAGTATAGGGGCGGGGCTGAACACCGGGGAGCTGTTTTTT. Protein sequence: CASSIGAGLNTGELFF.

This clone occurred once. J is TRBJ2-7 and V is TRBV6-2 or TRBV6-3; D is perhaps TRBD1 (5 bases). V lost 4 bases and J 5 bases, leaving 18 bases between the germline ends. Germline values: CDR1 MNHEY, CDR2 SVGEGT. The CDR3 contains 15 residues. DNA for the CDR3: TGTGCCAGCAGTTTTCGAGCGACAGTCTGGCACGAGCAGTACTTC. It translates to CASSFRATVWHEQYF.

J is TRBJ1-5 and V is TRBV10-1; tentatively, D is TRBD1 (6 bases). The CDR3 consists of 16 residues. V was trimmed by 7 bases and J by 0 bases, leaving 16 bases between them. CDR1 and CDR2 (germline): WNHNN, SYGVQD (reference sequence). The CDR3 sequence: CASIAEQGDSNQPQHF. CDR3 sequence (DNA): TGCGCCAGCATCGCAGAACAGGGTGATAGCAATCAGCCCCAGCATTTT.

V and J are TRBV28 and TRBJ2-1; 9 bases are a match to TRBD2. This CDR3 has 16 residues. Losses at the gene ends were 1 base for V and 8 bases for J; bases not matched to a gene: 9. Per the germline V gene, CDR1 is MDHEN and CDR2 is SYDVKM. This CDR3 reads CASSLSTSGTSYEQFF. CDR3 nucleotides: TGTGCCAGCAGTTTATCGACTAGCGGAACATCATATGAGCAGTTCTTC.

V and J are TRBV5-6 and TRBJ2-7, with D possibly being TRBD2 (6 bases). V was clipped by 4 bases and J by 1 base, with 12 bases between them. The CDR3 covers 14 residues. Germline lookup yields CDR1 SGHDT and CDR2 YYEEEE. The CDR3 spells CASSDGLSSYEQYF. CDR3 DNA: TGTGCCAGCAGCGACGGACTATCGTCCTACGAGCAGTACTTC.

The genes are TRBV18 and TRBJ2-7; D ambiguous. V shed 3 bases and J shed 2 bases, with 8 bases lying between them. Germline V gene sequence: CDR1 KGHSH, CDR2 LQKENI. The CDR3 sequence is 13 residues long. CDR3 nucleotide sequence: TGTGCCAGCTCACCCCATCAAACCTACGAGCAGTACTTC. Translating gives CASSPHQTYEQYF.